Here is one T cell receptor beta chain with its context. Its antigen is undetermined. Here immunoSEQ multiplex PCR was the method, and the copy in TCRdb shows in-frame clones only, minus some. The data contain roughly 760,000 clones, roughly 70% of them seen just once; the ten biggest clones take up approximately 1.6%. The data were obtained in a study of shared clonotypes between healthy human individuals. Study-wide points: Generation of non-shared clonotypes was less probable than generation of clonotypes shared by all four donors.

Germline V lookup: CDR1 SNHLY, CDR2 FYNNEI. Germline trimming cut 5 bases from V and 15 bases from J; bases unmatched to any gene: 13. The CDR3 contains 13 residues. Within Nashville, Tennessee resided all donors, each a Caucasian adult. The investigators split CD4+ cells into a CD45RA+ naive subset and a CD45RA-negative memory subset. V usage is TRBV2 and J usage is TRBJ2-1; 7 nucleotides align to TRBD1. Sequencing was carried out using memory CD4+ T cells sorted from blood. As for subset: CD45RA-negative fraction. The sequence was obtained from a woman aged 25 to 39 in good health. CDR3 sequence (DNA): TGTGCCAGCAGTCCAGTCGGACAGGTTGGTTCGTTCTTC. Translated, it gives CASSPVGQVGSFF.